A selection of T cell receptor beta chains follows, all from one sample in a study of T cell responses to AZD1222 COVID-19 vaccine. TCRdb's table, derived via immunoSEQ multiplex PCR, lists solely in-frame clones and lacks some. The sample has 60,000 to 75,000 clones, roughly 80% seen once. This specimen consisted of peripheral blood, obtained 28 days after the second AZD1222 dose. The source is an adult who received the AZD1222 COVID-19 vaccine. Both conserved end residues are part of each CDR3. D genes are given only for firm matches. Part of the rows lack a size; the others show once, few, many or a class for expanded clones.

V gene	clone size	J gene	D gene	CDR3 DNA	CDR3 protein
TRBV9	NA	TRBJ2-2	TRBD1	TGTGCCAGCAGCGTAGGGACAGGGGTTGCCGGGGAGCTGTTTTTT	CASSVGTGVAGELFF
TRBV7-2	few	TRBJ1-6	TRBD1	TGTGCCAGCAGCTCCTACCGGACAGGGGTCTCACCCCTCCACTTT	CASSSYRTGVSPLHF
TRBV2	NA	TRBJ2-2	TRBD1	TGTGCCAGCAGCGTGGACAGGGTAAACACCGGGGAGCTGTTTTTT	CASSVDRVNTGELFF
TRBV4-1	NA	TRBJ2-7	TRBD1	TGCGCCAGCAGCGCCCGGGACAGCGGAACCTACGAGCAGTACTTC	CASSARDSGTYEQYF
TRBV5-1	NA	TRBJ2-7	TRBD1	TGCGCCAGCAGTCCATCGGGGACAGGGGGCTACGAGCAGTACTTC	CASSPSGTGGYEQYF
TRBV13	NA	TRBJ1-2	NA	TGTGCCAGCGGCTACCAGCGGGGGGGCGTCAACTATGGCTACACCTTC	CASGYQRGGVNYGYTF
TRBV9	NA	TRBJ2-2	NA	TGTGCCAGCAGCCCCGGCCGGAACAGTAACACCGGGGAGCTGTTTTTT	CASSPGRNSNTGELFF
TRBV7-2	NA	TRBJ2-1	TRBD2	TGTGCCAGCAGCGAGGTCGGGGGGGCAGTAAATGAGCAGTTCTTC	CASSEVGGAVNEQFF
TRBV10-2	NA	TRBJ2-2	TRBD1	TGCGCCAGCACTGGCAGGGACAGCTGGGACGGGGAGCTGTTTTTT	CASTGRDSWDGELFF
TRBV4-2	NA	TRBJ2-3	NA	TGTGCCAGCAGCCAAGACCTAAACAGAGATACGCAGTATTTT	CASSQDLNRDTQYF
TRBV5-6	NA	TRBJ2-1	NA	TGTGCCAGCAGCCACCCCGGCGGGAATGAGCAGTTCTTC	CASSHPGGNEQFF
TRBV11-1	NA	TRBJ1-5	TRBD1	TGTGCCAGCAGCCAGGACAGGTCCAATCAGCCCCAGCATTTT	CASSQDRSNQPQHF
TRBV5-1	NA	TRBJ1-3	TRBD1	TGCGCCAGCAGATCGGGACAGGGCGTAAACACCATATATTTT	CASRSGQGVNTIYF
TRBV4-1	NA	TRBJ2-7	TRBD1	TGCGCCAGCAGCCCGATCACAGGGGCAGAAACCTACGAGCAGTACTTC	CASSPITGAETYEQYF
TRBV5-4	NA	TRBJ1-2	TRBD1	TGTGCCAGCAGCTTGGTACAGGGGGGCGACTATGGCTACACCTTC	CASSLVQGGDYGYTF
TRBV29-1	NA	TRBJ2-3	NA	TGCAGCGTTGATACAGATACGCAGTATTTT	CSVDTDTQYF
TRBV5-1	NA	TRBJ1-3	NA	TGCGCCAGCAGCTTGGCCGGGGTCTCGGGAAACACCATATATTTT	CASSLAGVSGNTIYF
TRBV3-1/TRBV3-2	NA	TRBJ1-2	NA	TGTGCCAGCAGCCAACAAGGTTATGGCTACACCTTC	CASSQQGYGYTF
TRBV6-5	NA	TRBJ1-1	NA	TGTGCCAGCATTTCGACCTTGAACACTGAAGCTTTCTTT	CASISTLNTEAFF
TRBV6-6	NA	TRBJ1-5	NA	TGTGCCGCCTCCGGGACCGATACTCAGCCCCAGCATTTT	CAASGTDTQPQHF
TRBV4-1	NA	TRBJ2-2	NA	TGCGCCAGCAGCCAAGAATCGGGGGGCAGCGGGGAGCTGTTTTTT	CASSQESGGSGELFF
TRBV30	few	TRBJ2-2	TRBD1	TGTGCCGGGGACAGGGGCAGGAACACCGGGGAGCTGTTTTTT	CAGDRGRNTGELFF
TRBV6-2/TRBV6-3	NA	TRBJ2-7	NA	TGTGCCAGCAGTTACGCTTTCAGGGTTACCTACGAGCAGTACTTC	CASSYAFRVTYEQYF
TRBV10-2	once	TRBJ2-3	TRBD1	TGCGCCAGCACCCTCGGTCCCACACAGGGGTACACAGATACGCAGTATTTT	CASTLGPTQGYTDTQYF
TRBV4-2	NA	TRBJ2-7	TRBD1	TGTGCCAGCAGCCAATGGGTGGCAGGGGGTAGTTACGAGCAGTACTTC	CASSQWVAGGSYEQYF
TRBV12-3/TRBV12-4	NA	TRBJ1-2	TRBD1	TGTGCCAGCAGCCCGGGACAGGGTTATGGCTACACCTTC	CASSPGQGYGYTF
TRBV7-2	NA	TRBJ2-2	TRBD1	TGTGCCAGCAGCCGGACAGGGGGCGTATCCGGGGAGCTGTTTTTT	CASSRTGGVSGELFF
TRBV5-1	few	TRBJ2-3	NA	TGCGCCAGCAGCCAAAGCTTAGATACGCAGTATTTT	CASSQSLDTQYF
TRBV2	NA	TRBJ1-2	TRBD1	TGTGCCAGCAGTTATACGACAGGGGACTATGGCTACACCTTC	CASSYTTGDYGYTF
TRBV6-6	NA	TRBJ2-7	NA	TGTGCCAGCAGTTCGAAAGGGTTCCCCTACGAGCAGTACTTC	CASSSKGFPYEQYF
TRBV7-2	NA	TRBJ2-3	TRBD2	TGTGCCAGCACCCTAGGACTAGCGACAGATACGCAGTATTTT	CASTLGLATDTQYF
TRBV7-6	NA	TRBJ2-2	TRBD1	TGTGCCAGCAGCAAGACGGGACAGGACACCGGGGAGCTGTTTTTT	CASSKTGQDTGELFF
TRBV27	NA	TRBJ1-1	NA	TGTGCCAGCAGACACCCGGACACGAACACTGAAGCTTTCTTT	CASRHPDTNTEAFF
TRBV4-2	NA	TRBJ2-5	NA	TGTGCCAGCAGCCAAGATTCTACCCAGTACTTC	CASSQDSTQYF
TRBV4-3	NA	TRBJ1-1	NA	TGCGCCAGCAGCCAAGAACGTCGCAGCGGAGCTTTCTTT	CASSQERRSGAFF
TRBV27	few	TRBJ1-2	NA	TGTGCCAGCAGTTTATTGGTACAGTCCGCTTTCTATGGCTACACCTTC	CASSLLVQSAFYGYTF
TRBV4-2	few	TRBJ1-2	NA	TGTGCCAGCAGCCGCGGCGGGACTGAGAACTATGGCTACACCTTC	CASSRGGTENYGYTF
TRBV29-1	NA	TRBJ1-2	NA	TGCAGAATTAGCAAGGGAGGCTACACCTTC	CRISKGGYTF
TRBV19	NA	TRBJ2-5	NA	TGTGCCAGTAGTATCGGACTACTGAGGTACCAAGAGACCCAGTACTTC	CASSIGLLRYQETQYF
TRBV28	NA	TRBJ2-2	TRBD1	TGTGCCAGCAGTTTAGGGGGGACAGGGGATCTTACCGGGGAGCTGTTTTTT	CASSLGGTGDLTGELFF
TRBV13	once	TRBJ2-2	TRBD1	TGTGCCAGCAGCCCTCTACAGGGGCGCCGCACCGGGGAGCTGTTTTTT	CASSPLQGRRTGELFF
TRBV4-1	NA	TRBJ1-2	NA	TGCGCCAGCAGCCAAGATCCGAACGGGAACTATGGCTACACCTTC	CASSQDPNGNYGYTF
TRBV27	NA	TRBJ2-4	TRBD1	TGTGCCAGCAGTTTGACGCCCGGGACAGCTAAGAACATTCAGTACTTC	CASSLTPGTAKNIQYF
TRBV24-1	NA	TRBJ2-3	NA	TGTGCCACCAGTGATCCGAAGGGGATTTACAGAGATACGCAGTATTTT	CATSDPKGIYRDTQYF
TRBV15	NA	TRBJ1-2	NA	TGTGCCACCAGCAGAGGGAGCAGGGGCTATGGCTACACCTTC	CATSRGSRGYGYTF
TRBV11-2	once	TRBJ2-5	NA	TGTGCCAGCAGCTCCCCCCGAAGTAGATGGGAGACCCAGTACTTC	CASSSPRSRWETQYF
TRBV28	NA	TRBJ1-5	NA	TGTGCCAGCAGCACCTTCTCTGGCGGGCCTCAGCCCCAGCATTTT	CASSTFSGGPQPQHF
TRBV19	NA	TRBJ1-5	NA	TGTGCCAGTAAAGCTGAGGGATATAGCAATCAGCCCCAGCATTTT	CASKAEGYSNQPQHF
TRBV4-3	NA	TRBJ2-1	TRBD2	TGCGCCAGCAGCCAAGATAGGATCACTAGCGGCAATGAGCAGTTCTTC	CASSQDRITSGNEQFF
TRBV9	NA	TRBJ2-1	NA	TGTGCCAGCAGCGTTGGCTACAATGAGCAGTTCTTC	CASSVGYNEQFF
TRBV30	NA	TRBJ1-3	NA	TGTGCCTGGAGTGTAAAGGGGGTCAGAAACACCATATATTTT	CAWSVKGVRNTIYF
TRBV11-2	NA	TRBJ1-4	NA	TGTGCCAGCAGCTTAGATCCGGGGGGGAATGAAAAACTGTTTTTT	CASSLDPGGNEKLFF
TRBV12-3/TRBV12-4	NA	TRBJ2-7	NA	TGTGCCAGCAGGAAGGACAGCTACGAGCAGTACTTC	CASRKDSYEQYF
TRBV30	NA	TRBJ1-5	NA	TGTGCCTGGAGCAGCAGTCCCAATCAGCCCCAGCATTTT	CAWSSSPNQPQHF
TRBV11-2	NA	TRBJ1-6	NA	TGTGCCAGCATTGGGTTGGGGTTGGATTCACCCCTCCACTTT	CASIGLGLDSPLHF
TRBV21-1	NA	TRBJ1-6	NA	TGTGCCAGCAGATCTTTGGGACGGGGTTATAATTCACCCCTCCACTTT	CASRSLGRGYNSPLHF
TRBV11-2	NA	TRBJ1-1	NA	TGTGCCAGCACCCAAAGTCGGGGCTTCTTAATGAACACTGAAGCTTTCTTT	CASTQSRGFLMNTEAFF
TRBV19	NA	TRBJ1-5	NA	TGTGCCAGTAATCACAGGGTCGGGCAGCCCCAGCATTTT	CASNHRVGQPQHF
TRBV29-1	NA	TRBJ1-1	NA	TGCAGCGTTGCCCTCAAACGGGAACCCCGTGAAGCTTTCTTT	CSVALKREPREAFF
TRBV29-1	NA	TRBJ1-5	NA	TGCAGCGCCAGCCGCGAGGTACAGGAAAATCAGCCCCAGCATTTT	CSASREVQENQPQHF